This TCR beta chain emerged from a study of T cell responses to AZD1222 COVID-19 vaccine. Repertoires were generated with immunoSEQ multiplex PCR, while TCRdb's copy carries only in-frame clones and drops some. The sample lists about 120,000 clones, about 88% occurring once. Study outcomes and limitations: Unmutated variant regions reportedly attract nearly half of all spike-specific TCRs. White British people made up most donors, females outnumbered males, and clonal diversity was possibly underestimated. None of the repertoires were sampled until the peak T cell response had passed.

This clone was recorded only once. The antigen remains unidentified. The CDR3 spans 14 residues. Per germline, CDR1 SGHVS and CDR2 FQNEAQ. Trimming shortened V by 6 bases and J by 0 bases, and 9 bases separated the two germline ends. The origin of this receptor is an adult in good health. The rearrangement links TRBV7-8 to TRBJ1-3; D possibly corresponds to TRBD1 (5 bases). The specimen was peripheral blood, collected on day 0 of AZD1222 vaccination. Written as DNA, the CDR3 is TGTGCCAGCAGTCCAGACAGCTCTGGAAACACCATATATTTT. Encoded protein: CASSPDSSGNTIYF.